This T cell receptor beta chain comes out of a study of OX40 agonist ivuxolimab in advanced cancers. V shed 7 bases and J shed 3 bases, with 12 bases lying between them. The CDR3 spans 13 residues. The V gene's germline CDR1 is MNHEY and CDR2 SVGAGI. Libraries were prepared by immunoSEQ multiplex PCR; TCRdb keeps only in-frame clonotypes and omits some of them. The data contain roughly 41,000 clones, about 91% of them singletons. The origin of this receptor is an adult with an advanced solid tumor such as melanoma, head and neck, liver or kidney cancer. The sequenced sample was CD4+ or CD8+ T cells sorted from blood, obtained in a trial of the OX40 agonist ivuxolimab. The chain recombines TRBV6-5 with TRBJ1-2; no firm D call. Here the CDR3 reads CASTGGNYYGYTF. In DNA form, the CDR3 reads TGTGCCAGCACGGGCGGGAATTACTATGGCTACACCTTC.